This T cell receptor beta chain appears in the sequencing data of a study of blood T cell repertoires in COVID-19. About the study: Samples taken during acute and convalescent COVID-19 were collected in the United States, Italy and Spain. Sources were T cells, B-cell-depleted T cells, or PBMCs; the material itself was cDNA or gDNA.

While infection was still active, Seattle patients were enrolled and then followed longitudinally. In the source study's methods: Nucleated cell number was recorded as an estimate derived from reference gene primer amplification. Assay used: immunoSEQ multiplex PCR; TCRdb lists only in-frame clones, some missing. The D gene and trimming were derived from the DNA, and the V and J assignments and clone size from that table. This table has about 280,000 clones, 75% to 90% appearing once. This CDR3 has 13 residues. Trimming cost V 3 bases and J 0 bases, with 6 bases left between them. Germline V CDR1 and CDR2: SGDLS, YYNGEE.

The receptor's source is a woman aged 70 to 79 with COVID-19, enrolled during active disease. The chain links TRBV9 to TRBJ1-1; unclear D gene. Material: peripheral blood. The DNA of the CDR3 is TGTGCCAGCAGCGCCCACATGAACACTGAAGCTTTCTTT. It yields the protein CASSAHMNTEAFF.